These 2 T cell receptor beta chains were sequenced from one sample in a study of PD-1 blockade in classical Hodgkin lymphoma. Profiled with immunoSEQ multiplex PCR; TCRdb holds only in-frame clones, not every one. Among fewer than 35,000 clones listed, about 88% were seen once. Time point here: cycle 4 day 1 (C4D1), after more than five weeks of nivolumab. All trial patients relapsed after autologous stem cell transplantation. The authors purified CD4+ T cells from thawed PBMCs by magnetic negative selection. The sample in question was CD4+ T cells from blood, obtained before the fourth cycle of nivolumab. The receptor source for this set is a human donor with classical Hodgkin lymphoma.

The CDR3: CASSLSFWGETQYF. Written as DNA, the CDR3 is TGTGCCAGCAGTTTATCCTTTTGGGGGGAGACCCAGTACTTC. The genes are TRBV6-5 and TRBJ2-5; the D call may be TRBD1 or TRBD2 (5 bases each). Between the trimmed V and J ends, which lost 4 bases and 5 bases, there was a span of 14 bases. Germline V gives CDR1 MNHEY, CDR2 SVGAGI. The CDR3 runs to 14 residues.

The V gene is TRBV28, the J gene TRBJ2-7; 7 positions agree with TRBD1. The V gene's germline CDR1 is MDHEN and CDR2 SYDVKM. The CDR3 runs to 14 residues. After removal of 6 bases from V and 3 bases from J, the junction contained 8 bases not matched to a gene. CDR3 bases: TGTGCCAGCAGAAAAAGGACAGGACTCTACGAGCAGTACTTC. Amino acids: CASRKRTGLYEQYF.